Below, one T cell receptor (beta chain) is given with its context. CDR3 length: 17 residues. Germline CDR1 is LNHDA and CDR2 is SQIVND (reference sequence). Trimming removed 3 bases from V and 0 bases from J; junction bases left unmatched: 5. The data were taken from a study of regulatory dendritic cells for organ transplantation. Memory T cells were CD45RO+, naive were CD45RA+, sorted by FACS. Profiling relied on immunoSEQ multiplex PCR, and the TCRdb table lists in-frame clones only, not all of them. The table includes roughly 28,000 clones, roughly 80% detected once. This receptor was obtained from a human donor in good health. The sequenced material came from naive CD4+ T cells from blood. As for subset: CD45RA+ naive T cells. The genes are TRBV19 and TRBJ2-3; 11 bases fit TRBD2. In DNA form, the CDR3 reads TGTGCCAGTAGTATTACTAGCGGGGGCCTTAGCACAGATACGCAGTATTTT. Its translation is CASSITSGGLSTDTQYF.